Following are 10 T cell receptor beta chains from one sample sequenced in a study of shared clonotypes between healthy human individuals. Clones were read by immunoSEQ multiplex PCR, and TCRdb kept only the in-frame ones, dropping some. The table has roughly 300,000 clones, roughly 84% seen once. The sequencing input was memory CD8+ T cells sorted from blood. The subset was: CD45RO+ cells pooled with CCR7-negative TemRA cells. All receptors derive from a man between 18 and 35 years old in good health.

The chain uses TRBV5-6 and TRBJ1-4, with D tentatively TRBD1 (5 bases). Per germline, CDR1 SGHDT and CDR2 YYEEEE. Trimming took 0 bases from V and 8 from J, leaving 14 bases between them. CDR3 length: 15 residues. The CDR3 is CASSLAVEGYEKLFF. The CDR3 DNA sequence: TGTGCCAGCAGCTTGGCCGTGGAGGGGTACGAAAAACTGTTTTTT.

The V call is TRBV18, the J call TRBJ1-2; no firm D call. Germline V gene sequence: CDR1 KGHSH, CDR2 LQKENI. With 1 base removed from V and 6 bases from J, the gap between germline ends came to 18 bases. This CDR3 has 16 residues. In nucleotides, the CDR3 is TGTGCCAGCTCACCACTGCTCTCTGAGAGTTTAGATGGCTACACCTTC. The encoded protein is CASSPLLSESLDGYTF.

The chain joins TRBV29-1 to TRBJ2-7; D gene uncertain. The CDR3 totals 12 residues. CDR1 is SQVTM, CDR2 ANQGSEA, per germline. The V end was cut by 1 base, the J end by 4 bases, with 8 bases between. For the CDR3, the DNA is TGCAGCGTTGAAGTGGAAGGGTACGAGCAGTACTTC. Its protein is CSVEVEGYEQYF.

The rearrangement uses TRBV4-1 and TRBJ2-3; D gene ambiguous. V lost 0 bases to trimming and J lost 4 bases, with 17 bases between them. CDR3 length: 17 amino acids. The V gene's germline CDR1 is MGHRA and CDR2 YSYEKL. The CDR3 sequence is CASSQDLAISYPDTQYF. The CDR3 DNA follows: TGCGCCAGCAGCCAAGATCTGGCCATATCCTATCCAGATACGCAGTATTTT.

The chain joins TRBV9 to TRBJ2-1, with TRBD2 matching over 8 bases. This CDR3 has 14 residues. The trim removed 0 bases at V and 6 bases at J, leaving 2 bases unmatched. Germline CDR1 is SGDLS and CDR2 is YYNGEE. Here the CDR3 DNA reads TGTGCCAGCAGCGTAGTAACTAGCGGCAATGAGCAGTTCTTC. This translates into CASSVVTSGNEQFF. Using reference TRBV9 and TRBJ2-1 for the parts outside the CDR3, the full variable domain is DSGVTQTPKHLITATGQRVTLRCSPRSGDLSVYWYQQSLDQGLQFLIQYYNGEERAKGNILERFSAQQFPDLHSELNLSSLELGDSALYFCASSVVTSGNEQFFGPGTRLTVL.

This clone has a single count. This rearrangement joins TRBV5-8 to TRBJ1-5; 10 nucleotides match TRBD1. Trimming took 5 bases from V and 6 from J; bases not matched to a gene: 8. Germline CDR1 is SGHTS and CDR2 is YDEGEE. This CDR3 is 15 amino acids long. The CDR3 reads CASSSGTGEFQPQHF. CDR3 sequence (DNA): TGTGCCAGCAGTTCCGGGACAGGGGAGTTTCAGCCCCAGCATTTT.

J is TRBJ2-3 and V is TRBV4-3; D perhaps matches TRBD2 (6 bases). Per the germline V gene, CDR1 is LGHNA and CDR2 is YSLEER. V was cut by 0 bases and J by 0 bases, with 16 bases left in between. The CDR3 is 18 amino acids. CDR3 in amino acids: CASSQDSISGISTDTQYF. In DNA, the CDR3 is TGCGCCAGCAGCCAAGATTCAATTAGCGGAATTAGCACAGATACGCAGTATTTT.

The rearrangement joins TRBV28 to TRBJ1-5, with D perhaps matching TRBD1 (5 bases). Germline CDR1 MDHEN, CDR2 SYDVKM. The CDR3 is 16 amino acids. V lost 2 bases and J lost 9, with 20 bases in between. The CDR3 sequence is CASSLTRWGFKPPQHF. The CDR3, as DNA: TGTGCCAGCAGTTTAACTCGTTGGGGGTTTAAGCCGCCCCAGCATTTT.

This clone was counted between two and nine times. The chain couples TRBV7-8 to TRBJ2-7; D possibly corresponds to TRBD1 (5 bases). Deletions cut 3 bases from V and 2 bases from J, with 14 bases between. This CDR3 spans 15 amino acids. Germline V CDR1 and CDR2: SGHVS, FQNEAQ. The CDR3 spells CASSFAAGWAYEQYF. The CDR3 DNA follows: TGTGCCAGCAGCTTCGCAGCAGGGTGGGCCTACGAGCAGTACTTC. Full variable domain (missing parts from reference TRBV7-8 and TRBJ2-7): GAGVSQSPRYKVAKRGQDVALRCDPISGHVSLFWYQQALGQGPEFLTYFQNEAQLDKSGLPSDRFFAERPEGSVSTLKIQRTQQEDSAVYLCASSFAAGWAYEQYFGPGTRLTVT.

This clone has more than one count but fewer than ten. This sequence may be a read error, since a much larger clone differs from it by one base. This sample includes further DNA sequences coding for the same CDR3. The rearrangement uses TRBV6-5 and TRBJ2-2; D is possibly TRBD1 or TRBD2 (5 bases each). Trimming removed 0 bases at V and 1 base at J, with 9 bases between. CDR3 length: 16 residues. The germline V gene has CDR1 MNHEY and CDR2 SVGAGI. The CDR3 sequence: CASSYSMGENTGELFF. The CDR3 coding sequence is TGTGCCAGCAGTTACTCGATGGGGGAGAACACCGGGGAGCTGTTTTTT.